This entry describes one TCR beta chain. Its target is not known. TCRdb re-called the 5' RACE reads through MiXCR, storing one row per CDR3 protein. The profile shows 450,000 to 550,000 distinct CDR3 sequences, roughly 21% of them singletons. The sample belongs to a study of T cells after yellow fever vaccination. For the study at large: SMART-Seq v4 Ultra Low Input prepared the low-cell-number fractions.

Germline values: CDR1 SGHDN, CDR2 FVKESK. V was pared by 2 bases and J by 11 bases, with 15 bases between. The CDR3 runs 14 residues. Study results and caveats: Contamination of FACS-sorted repertoires by abundant clonotypes from the bulk population could occur. A large majority of primary-vaccination clones showed up again after the booster (approximately 95% CD4, 75% to 90% CD8).

This material consisted of PBMCs, taken 15 days after the yellow fever booster vaccination. This TCR was sampled from a man aged 25-45 years who received the YFV17D yellow fever vaccine. The V gene is TRBV14, the J gene TRBJ1-4, with D possibly being TRBD1 (6 bases). The CDR3 DNA is TGTGCCAGCAGCCAACTCCCTGTGGGGGGCAAACTGTTTTTT. Amino acids: CASSQLPVGGKLFF.